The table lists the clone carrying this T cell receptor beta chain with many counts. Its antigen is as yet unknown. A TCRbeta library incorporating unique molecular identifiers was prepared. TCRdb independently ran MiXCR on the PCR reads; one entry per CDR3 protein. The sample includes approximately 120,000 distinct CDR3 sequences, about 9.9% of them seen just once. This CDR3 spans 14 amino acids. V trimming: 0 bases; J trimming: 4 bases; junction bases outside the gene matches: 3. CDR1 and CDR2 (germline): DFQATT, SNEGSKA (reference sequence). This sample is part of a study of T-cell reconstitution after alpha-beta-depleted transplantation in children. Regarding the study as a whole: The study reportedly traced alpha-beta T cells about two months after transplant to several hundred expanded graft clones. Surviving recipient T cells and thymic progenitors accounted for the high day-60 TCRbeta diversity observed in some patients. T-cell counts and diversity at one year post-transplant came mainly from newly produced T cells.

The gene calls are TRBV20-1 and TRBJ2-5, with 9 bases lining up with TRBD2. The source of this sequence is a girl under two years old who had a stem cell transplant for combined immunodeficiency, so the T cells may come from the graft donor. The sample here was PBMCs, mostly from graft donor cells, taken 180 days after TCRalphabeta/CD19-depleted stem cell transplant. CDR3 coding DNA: TGCAGTGCTAGAGATTCACTAGCGGGAGAGACCCAGTACTTC. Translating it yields CSARDSLAGETQYF.